These 29 T cell receptor beta chains originate from one sample sequenced in a study of blood T cell repertoires in COVID-19 (dated by TCRdb to 2019 to 2021). Library prep was done by the immunoSEQ multiplex PCR assay. TCRdb retrieved this table from immuneACCESS and kept in-frame rearrangements only. Not all clones are present; in checked studies, unresolved V genes account for under half, and no reason is known for the remainder. This sample is represented by tens of thousands of clones; approximately 85% of them were singletons. Roughly 13% of the sample belongs to the ten largest clones. The sequenced sample consisted of peripheral blood. Receptors originate from a human donor in a cohort sampled during active COVID-19.

As DNA, the CDR3 is TGTGCCAGCGGTCTGACTAGCGGGGCTGAGCAGTTCTTC. Translation: CASGLTSGAEQFF. The chain recombines TRBV28 with TRBJ2-1; 11 nucleotides match TRBD2. The germline CDR1 and CDR2 sequences are MDHEN and SYDVKM. The CDR3 is 13 amino acids. V lost 8 bases and J lost 9; bases outside the gene matches: 6. The full variable domain, completed using reference TRBV28 and TRBJ2-1, is DVKVTQSSRYLVKRTGEKVFLECVQDMDHENMFWYRQDPGLGLRLIYFSYDVKMKEKGDIPEGYSVSREKKERFSLILESASTNQTSMYLCASGLTSGAEQFFGPGTRLTVL.

The rearrangement uses TRBV6-4 and TRBJ1-6, with D tentatively TRBD1 (5 bases). The CDR3 runs 15 residues. Germline V gene data show CDR1 as MRHNA and CDR2 as SNTAGT. Trimming shortened V by 5 bases and J by 8 bases, and 16 bases separated the two germline ends. CDR3 nucleotide sequence: TGTGCCAGCAGTTTATCGACAGACGCGGATTCACCCCTCCACTTT. Residues: CASSLSTDADSPLHF.

The chain is built from TRBV6-6 and TRBJ2-2, with 8 nucleotides matching TRBD1. The CDR3 covers 14 residues. The germline V gene has CDR1 MNHNY and CDR2 SVGAGI (reference sequence). Trimming took 7 bases from V and 7 from J; bases not matched to a gene: 8. The CDR3 spells CASKAGGLFGELFF. CDR3 sequence (DNA): TGTGCCAGCAAGGCAGGGGGCCTTTTCGGGGAGCTGTTTTTT.

The chain employs TRBV7-2 and TRBJ2-2, with 10 bases that match TRBD2. The germline V gene has CDR1 SGHTA and CDR2 FQGNSA. The CDR3 runs to 16 residues. The ends lost 5 bases at V and 3 bases at J; junction bases unmatched: 6. The CDR3 coding sequence is TGTGCCAGCAGCCCCCGTGGGACTAGCGACACCGGGGAGCTGTTTTTT. Residues: CASSPRGTSDTGELFF. The full variable domain, with the rest looked up from reference TRBV7-2 and TRBJ2-2, is GAGVSQSPSNKVTEKGKDVELRCDPISGHTALYWYRQSLGQGLEFLIYFQGNSAPDKSGLPSDRFSAERTGGSVSTLTIQRTQQEDSAVYLCASSPRGTSDTGELFFGEGSRLTVL.

A note on this clone: The same CDR3 also results from other DNA sequences found in this sample. This rearrangement joins TRBV24-1 to TRBJ2-6, with D possibly TRBD1 on 5 matching bases. Germline CDR1 is KGHDR and CDR2 is SFDVKD. The CDR3 is made up of 15 amino acids. V was clipped by 5 bases and J by 2 bases, with 9 bases between them. The CDR3 sequence: CATSAMGPGANVLTF. In DNA, the CDR3 is TGTGCCACCAGTGCTATGGGGCCTGGGGCCAACGTCCTGACTTTC.

The gene calls are TRBV18 and TRBJ2-7, with 9 bases that match TRBD1. V shed 3 bases and J 4 bases; nucleotides not matched to a gene: 13. The CDR3 sequence is 17 residues long. Germline V gene data show CDR1 as KGHSH and CDR2 as LQKENI. As DNA, the CDR3 is TGTGCCAGCTCACCCCGCGGGACAGGGTACGGGTCTTACGAGCAGTACTTC. Translation gives CASSPRGTGYGSYEQYF.

The rearrangement joins TRBV24-1 to TRBJ2-2; no clear D gene. Germline-derived CDR1 and CDR2 are KGHDR and SFDVKD. Deletions cut 4 bases from V and 2 bases from J, with 10 bases between. The length of the CDR3 is 15 residues. CDR3 in amino acids: CATSEVLPNTGELFF. CDR3 in DNA: TGTGCCACCAGTGAGGTACTCCCCAACACCGGGGAGCTGTTTTTT.

This rearrangement joins TRBV9 to TRBJ2-3; 11 bases line up with TRBD2. This CDR3 has 17 amino acids. V gave up 0 bases and J gave up 0 bases; unmatched junction bases: 3. Germline V gene data show CDR1 as SGDLS and CDR2 as YYNGEE. The CDR3: CASSVGGTSGSTDTQYF. DNA of the CDR3: TGTGCCAGCAGCGTAGGCGGGACTAGCGGAAGCACAGATACGCAGTATTTT.

This clone is a singleton in its sample. The chain combines TRBV4-1 with TRBJ2-3; perhaps TRBD2 as D (5 bases). The CDR3 length is 14 residues. Trimming shortened V by 4 bases and J by 3 bases, and 11 bases separated the two germline ends. In germline, CDR1 is MGHRA, CDR2 YSYEKL. CDR3 loop: CASSPGGRTDTQYF. CDR3 sequence (DNA): TGCGCCAGCAGCCCAGGAGGCAGAACAGATACGCAGTATTTT.

The chain couples TRBV27 to TRBJ2-4; 7 bases are a match to TRBD2. V lost 3 bases, J lost 6 bases, and 14 bases stayed unmatched. From germline, CDR1 is MNHEY and CDR2 SMNVEV (reference sequence). The CDR3 extends over 17 amino acids. This chain's CDR3 is CASSLLGEGQAVNIQYF. In nucleotides, the CDR3 is TGTGCCAGCAGTTTGTTGGGGGAGGGCCAGGCAGTAAACATTCAGTACTTC.

CDR3 in DNA: TGTGCCAGCAGTGACCGGAGATACGGGGAGACCCAGTACTTC. It is translated as CASSDRRYGETQYF. The genes are TRBV6-1 and TRBJ2-5; D is undetermined. Trimming took 3 bases from V and 5 from J, leaving 13 bases between them. The CDR3 sequence is 14 residues long. Per germline, CDR1 MNHNS and CDR2 SASEGT.

The chain couples TRBV6-1 to TRBJ1-5; 10 bases align to TRBD1. V lost 4 bases, J lost 6 bases, and 9 bases stayed unmatched. Germline V gives CDR1 MNHNS, CDR2 SASEGT. This CDR3 is 16 amino acids long. CDR3 bases: TGTGCCAGCAGTGCCAGGGACAGGGGAGAAGGTCAGCCCCAGCATTTT. Its protein is CASSARDRGEGQPQHF.

V is TRBV10-3 and J is TRBJ1-5, with a weak D call TRBD1 (6 bases). The CDR3 is 16 residues long. The V and J ends lost 0 bases and 6 bases respectively, with 15 bases between them. Germline V gene lookup returns CDR1 ENHRY and CDR2 SYGVKD. The CDR3 sequence is CAISESGNRGGQPQHF. For the CDR3, the DNA is TGTGCCATCAGTGAGTCAGGGAACCGAGGGGGTCAGCCCCAGCATTTT.

The chain carries TRBV10-3 and TRBJ1-1; D uncertain. Trimming left V 3 bases short and J 1 base short, with 9 bases between. CDR1 and CDR2 from the germline V gene are ENHRY and SYGVKD. The CDR3 runs to 14 residues. The CDR3 loop reads CAISELRENTEAFF. CDR3 in DNA: TGTGCCATCAGTGAACTGAGAGAGAACACTGAAGCTTTCTTT.

This clone turned up a few times. The rearrangement uses TRBV7-3 and TRBJ2-7; D may be TRBD2 (6 bases). Per the germline V gene, CDR1 is SGHTA and CDR2 is FQGTGA. The CDR3 is 12 amino acids. Trimming removed 5 bases at V and 7 bases at J, with 12 bases between. The CDR3 loop is CASSENSGEQYF. The CDR3 nucleotides read TGTGCCAGCAGCGAGAACAGCGGGGAGCAGTACTTC.

This clone was counted only a few times. The V and J genes are TRBV7-6 and TRBJ2-3; 8 nucleotides agree with TRBD2. The CDR3 length is 15 residues. The ends lost 2 bases at V and 5 bases at J; junction bases unmatched: 6. Germline-derived CDR1 and CDR2 are SGHVS and FNYEAQ. CDR3 sequence: CASSLQAGERDTQYF. In DNA form, the CDR3 reads TGTGCCAGCAGCTTACAAGCGGGAGAGAGAGATACGCAGTATTTT.

The rearrangement links TRBV28 to TRBJ2-1; TRBD2 is a possible D gene (6 bases). V was pared by 6 bases and J by 0 bases, with 6 bases between. CDR3 length: 13 amino acids. CDR1 and CDR2 from the germline V gene are MDHEN and SYDVKM. This chain's CDR3 is CASSGSSYNEQFF. DNA of the CDR3: TGTGCCAGCAGCGGGAGCTCCTACAATGAGCAGTTCTTC. Using reference TRBV28 and TRBJ2-1 for the parts outside the CDR3, the full variable domain is DVKVTQSSRYLVKRTGEKVFLECVQDMDHENMFWYRQDPGLGLRLIYFSYDVKMKEKGDIPEGYSVSREKKERFSLILESASTNQTSMYLCASSGSSYNEQFFGPGTRLTVL.

CDR3 bases: TGCAGTGGGCGGCAACAAGAGACCCAGTACTTC. It yields the protein CSGRQQETQYF. The rearrangement uses TRBV20-1 and TRBJ2-5; D uncertain. Trimming took 7 bases from V and 2 from J, leaving 8 bases between them. Germline V gene data show CDR1 as DFQATT and CDR2 as SNEGSKA (reference sequence). The CDR3 loop spans 11 amino acids.

The V and J genes are TRBV6-5 and TRBJ2-2; D possibly corresponds to TRBD2 (6 bases). The CDR3 has 13 amino acids. Trimming cost V 5 bases and J 6 bases, with 10 bases left between them. The V gene's germline CDR1 is MNHEY and CDR2 SVGAGI. CDR3 residues: CASSPTSSGELFF. The DNA for the CDR3 is TGTGCCAGCAGTCCAACTAGCTCCGGGGAGCTGTTTTTT.

V gene TRBV19 combines with J gene TRBJ2-3; D is possibly TRBD2 (6 bases). This CDR3 is 12 amino acids long. V lost 7 bases and J 6 bases, leaving 11 bases between the germline ends. From germline, CDR1 is LNHDA and CDR2 SQIVND (reference sequence). The CDR3 coding sequence is TGTGCCAGTAATCGGGGGACGGATACGCAGTATTTT. This codes for CASNRGTDTQYF.

This clone was seen a single time. The chain combines TRBV18 with TRBJ2-3; 7 bases map to TRBD1. The CDR3 length is 16 residues. The V gene end was trimmed by 3 bases and the J gene end by 0 bases; junction bases not matched to a gene: 6. Germline lookup yields CDR1 KGHSH and CDR2 LQKENI. CDR3 protein: CASSPTGTPSTDTQYF. The CDR3 coding sequence is TGTGCCAGCTCACCGACAGGGACCCCTAGCACAGATACGCAGTATTTT.

CDR3 amino acids: CASSLRGTMGTQSSYEQYF. CDR3 nucleotide sequence: TGTGCCAGCAGCTTAAGGGGGACAATGGGAACCCAGAGCTCCTACGAGCAGTACTTC. V usage is TRBV7-2 and J usage is TRBJ2-7; D is possibly TRBD1 (6 bases). V lost 2 bases and J lost 0, with 23 bases in between. Germline assignment: CDR1 SGHTA and CDR2 FQGNSA. The CDR3 spans 19 residues.

V gene TRBV5-1 combines with J gene TRBJ2-7; D might be TRBD1 (8 bases). The CDR3 contains 21 residues. Germline V lookup: CDR1 SGHRS, CDR2 YFSETQ. The V end lost 3 bases, the J end lost 4 bases, and 35 bases lay between the germline ends. CDR3 DNA sequence: TGCGCCAGCAGCTGGGGACTAACCGGGACAGGAGGCCTCACATTCCTTTACGAGCAGTACTTC. The encoded protein is CASSWGLTGTGGLTFLYEQYF.

This chain links TRBV7-9 with TRBJ2-7; maybe TRBD1 (6 bases). The CDR3 is 15 residues long. The ends were cut back, 0 bases at V and 2 bases at J, with 11 bases in the middle. Germline CDR1 SEHNR, CDR2 FQNEAQ (reference sequence). CDR3 nucleotide sequence: TGTGCCAGCAGCTTAGCCGGGACACTTGCCTACGAGCAGTACTTC. Amino acid sequence: CASSLAGTLAYEQYF.

This clone came up a few times. This sample includes further DNA sequences coding for the same CDR3. CDR3 coding DNA: TGTGCCAGCAGTCGTAGAGCCGGGGAGCTGTTTTTT. Encoded protein: CASSRRAGELFF. This sequence joins TRBV6-2 or TRBV6-3 and TRBJ2-2; D gene ambiguous. V lost 5 bases and J 6 bases, leaving 7 bases between the germline ends. Germline loops: CDR1 MNHEY, CDR2 SVGEGT. This CDR3 is 12 amino acids long.

The J gene is TRBJ1-1, the V gene TRBV24-1; tentative D call: TRBD1 (6 bases). This CDR3 has 14 residues. Trimming shortened V by 5 bases and J by 3 bases, and 12 bases separated the two germline ends. CDR1 and CDR2 from the germline V gene are KGHDR and SFDVKD. The CDR3 DNA sequence: TGTGCCACCAGTGGGGGGCCCGTGGACACTGAAGCTTTCTTT. Protein product: CATSGGPVDTEAFF.

The chain employs TRBV11-3 and TRBJ2-1; TRBD2 agrees at 8 bases. The J segment lost 10 bases and the V segment lost 1 base, leaving 12 bases of the junction unmatched. The CDR3 extends over 16 amino acids. CDR1 is SGHNT and CDR2 is YENEEA in the germline V gene. For the CDR3, the DNA is TGTGCCAGCAGCTTAGGAGGGACTAGTCGCTCTGGAGAGCAGTTCTTC. Protein sequence: CASSLGGTSRSGEQFF.

The chain couples TRBV24-1 to TRBJ2-2, with 15 bases fitting TRBD2. The germline CDR1 and CDR2 sequences are KGHDR and SFDVKD. Trimming cost V 3 bases and J 7 bases; bases outside gene matches: 14. CDR3 length: 20 amino acids. The DNA of the CDR3 is TGTGCCACCAGTGATGCGGGACTAGCGGGAGGCCGACTTGGCGGCGGGGAGCTGTTTTTT. The encoded protein is CATSDAGLAGGRLGGGELFF.

The chain links TRBV10-1 to TRBJ2-5, with D perhaps TRBD2 (6 bases). Trimming shortened V by 2 bases and J by 5 bases, and 15 bases separated the two germline ends. This CDR3 spans 15 amino acids. Germline V gene data show CDR1 as WNHNN and CDR2 as SYGVQD (reference sequence). The CDR3 DNA reads TGCGCCAGCAGTGAGAGGAGGGAGAACCGGGAGACCCAGTACTTC. It codes for CASSERRENRETQYF.